This is a list of T cell receptor beta chains from one sample in a study of T cells in Graves' hyperthyroidism and ophthalmopathy. TCRdb independently ran MiXCR on the multiplex PCR reads; one entry per CDR3 protein. The sample holds approximately 700,000 distinct CDR3 sequences; over 15% are singletons and the top ten take approximately 8.4%. The sample taken for sequencing was blood. These receptor sequences come from a man aged 18-30 years with Graves' hyperthyroidism. The CDR3 runs from the conserved cysteine through the conserved F or W. Each record gives: clone size, D gene, CDR3 length, V gene, J gene, CDR3 protein, CDR3 DNA. The D gene is left open where the match is weak. The size field is filled for only some rows; it gives once, few, many or a size class.

size: many; D: TRBD2; length: 15; V: TRBV28; J: TRBJ2-7; CDR3: CASSPLGEGPHEQYF; DNA: TGTGCCAGCAGCCCCCTGGGGGAGGGCCCCCACGAGCAGTACTTC
size: many; D: TRBD1; length: 15; V: TRBV29-1; J: TRBJ2-1; CDR3: CSALGQGASYNEQFF; DNA: TGCAGCGCCCTCGGACAGGGGGCTTCCTACAATGAGCAGTTCTTC
size: NA; D: TRBD1; length: 13; V: TRBV6-2/TRBV6-3; J: TRBJ2-7; CDR3: CASRDRGLSEQYF; DNA: TGTGCCAGCAGGGACAGGGGGCTCAGCGAGCAGTACTTC
size: NA; D: NA; length: 13; V: TRBV18; J: TRBJ1-1; CDR3: CASSLNENTEAFF; DNA: TGTGCCAGCTCACTTAACGAAAACACTGAAGCTTTCTTT
size: few; D: NA; length: 12; V: TRBV4-1; J: TRBJ1-2; CDR3: CASSHRIYGYTF; DNA: TGCGCCAGCAGCCACCGAATCTATGGCTACACCTTC
size: many; D: NA; length: 15; V: TRBV12-3/TRBV12-4; J: TRBJ2-3; CDR3: CASSFLESGTDTQYF; DNA: TGTGCCAGCAGTTTTCTAGAGAGCGGCACAGATACGCAGTATTTT
size: few; D: TRBD1; length: 16; V: TRBV5-1; J: TRBJ1-1; CDR3: CASSLVPQGADTEAFF; DNA: TGCGCCAGCAGCTTGGTACCCCAGGGGGCTGACACTGAAGCTTTCTTT
size: NA; D: NA; length: 16; V: TRBV2; J: TRBJ1-2; CDR3: CASSPTGTGGSYGYTF; DNA: TGTGCCAGCAGCCCTACCGGGACGGGAGGATCCTATGGCTACACCTTC
size: NA; D: NA; length: 12; V: TRBV6-1; J: TRBJ2-4; CDR3: CASRSGPPGVYF; DNA: TGTGCCAGCAGATCCGGGCCACCAGGGGTGTACTTC
size: NA; D: TRBD1; length: 14; V: TRBV12-3/TRBV12-4; J: TRBJ2-7; CDR3: CASSLAQTGYEQYF; DNA: TGTGCCAGCAGTTTAGCCCAGACAGGGTACGAGCAGTACTTC
size: many; D: NA; length: 14; V: TRBV30; J: TRBJ1-3; CDR3: CAWSLSSWVNTIYF; DNA: TGTGCCTGGAGTCTCAGCTCATGGGTGAACACCATATATTTT
size: many; D: NA; length: 13; V: TRBV27; J: TRBJ1-5; CDR3: CASSRDADQPQHF; DNA: TGTGCCAGCAGTAGGGACGCAGATCAGCCCCAGCATTTT
size: few; D: TRBD2; length: 13; V: TRBV10-1; J: TRBJ2-3; CDR3: CASGEAGADTQYF; DNA: TGCGCCAGCGGGGAAGCGGGAGCAGATACGCAGTATTTT
size: many; D: TRBD2; length: 15; V: TRBV6-5; J: TRBJ2-7; CDR3: CASSYRAGVYYEQYF; DNA: TGTGCCAGCAGTTACCGAGCGGGAGTCTACTACGAGCAGTACTTC
size: NA; D: TRBD2; length: 16; V: TRBV3-1; J: TRBJ2-1; CDR3: CASSQDGAGGWNEQFF; DNA: TGTGCCAGCAGCCAAGATGGAGCGGGAGGGTGGAATGAGCAGTTCTTC
size: NA; D: TRBD2; length: 18; V: TRBV9; J: TRBJ2-2; CDR3: CASSVYSTTSGNTGELFF; DNA: TGTGCCAGCAGCGTATACTCAACGACTAGCGGAAACACCGGGGAGCTGTTTTTT
size: few; D: TRBD2; length: 15; V: TRBV7-3; J: TRBJ2-7; CDR3: CASSLDWTSGSRQYF; DNA: TGTGCCAGCAGCTTGGATTGGACTAGCGGGAGCAGGCAGTACTTC
size: NA; D: NA; length: 13; V: TRBV9; J: TRBJ2-7; CDR3: CASSVDVSYEQYF; DNA: TGTGCCAGCAGCGTAGATGTGAGTTACGAGCAGTACTTC
size: few; D: NA; length: 11; V: TRBV12-3/TRBV12-4; J: TRBJ2-6; CDR3: CASSQYNVLTF; DNA: TGTGCCAGCAGCCAGTACAACGTCCTGACTTTC
size: NA; D: TRBD2; length: 15; V: TRBV9; J: TRBJ2-1; CDR3: CASSVDREGHGFQFF; DNA: TGTGCCAGCAGCGTAGATCGGGAGGGCCACGGGTTTCAGTTCTTC
size: few; D: TRBD2; length: 17; V: TRBV28; J: TRBJ2-5; CDR3: CASSFLRGSGSVETQYF; DNA: TGTGCCAGCAGCTTCCTGCGAGGTAGCGGGAGCGTCGAGACCCAGTACTTC
size: NA; D: TRBD2; length: 15; V: TRBV24-1; J: TRBJ2-2; CDR3: CATSDGGGATGELFF; DNA: TGTGCCACCAGTGATGGGGGGGGAGCCACCGGGGAGCTGTTTTTT
size: many; D: TRBD2; length: 15; V: TRBV7-2; J: TRBJ2-7; CDR3: CASSLVLAVYYEQYF; DNA: TGTGCCAGCAGCTTAGTTCTAGCGGTATACTACGAGCAGTACTTC
size: many; D: NA; length: 12; V: TRBV28; J: TRBJ2-5; CDR3: CASRDTEETQYF; DNA: TGTGCCAGCAGGGACACGGAAGAGACCCAGTACTTC
size: few; D: NA; length: 15; V: TRBV24-1; J: TRBJ1-5; CDR3: CATSDWSSPNQPQHF; DNA: TGTGCCACCAGTGATTGGAGCAGCCCCAATCAGCCCCAGCATTTT
size: NA; D: NA; length: 16; V: TRBV4-1; J: TRBJ2-3; CDR3: CASSQDRGGGRDTQYF; DNA: TGCGCCAGCAGCCAAGATCGGGGAGGGGGCAGAGATACGCAGTATTTT
size: many; D: NA; length: 12; V: TRBV3-1; J: TRBJ1-1; CDR3: CASSPDDTEAFF; DNA: TGTGCCAGCAGCCCGGATGACACTGAAGCTTTCTTT
size: NA; D: NA; length: 19; V: TRBV18; J: TRBJ1-1; CDR3: CASSPNMGRQGSAGTEAFF; DNA: TGTGCCAGCTCACCGAACATGGGCCGTCAGGGGTCGGCCGGCACTGAAGCTTTCTTT
size: many; D: TRBD1; length: 15; V: TRBV6-1; J: TRBJ1-5; CDR3: CASSSGTGGHQPQHF; DNA: TGTGCCAGCAGCTCCGGGACAGGGGGCCATCAGCCCCAGCATTTT
size: many; D: NA; length: 14; V: TRBV5-1; J: TRBJ1-2; CDR3: CASSLAASNYGYTF; DNA: TGTGCCAGCAGCTTGGCAGCCTCTAACTATGGCTACACCTTC
size: few; D: NA; length: 14; V: TRBV12-3/TRBV12-4; J: TRBJ1-5; CDR3: CASRTGHSNQPQHF; DNA: TGTGCCAGCAGAACAGGGCATAGCAATCAGCCCCAGCATTTT
size: many; D: TRBD2; length: 18; V: TRBV12-3/TRBV12-4; J: TRBJ2-1; CDR3: CASSRLRLAGGGYNEQFF; DNA: TGTGCCAGCAGTCGATTAAGACTAGCGGGTGGGGGGTACAATGAGCAGTTCTTC
size: many; D: NA; length: 13; V: TRBV29-1; J: TRBJ2-3; CDR3: CSAPGQGTDTQYF; DNA: TGCAGCGCCCCTGGGCAGGGCACAGATACGCAGTATTTT
size: many; D: NA; length: 13; V: TRBV2; J: TRBJ1-2; CDR3: CASSGGRSDGYTF; DNA: TGTGCCAGCAGTGGGGGCAGGAGTGACGGCTACACCTTC
size: NA; D: TRBD1; length: 15; V: TRBV30; J: TRBJ1-5; CDR3: CAWTSGTGTLEPQHF; DNA: TGTGCCTGGACCTCCGGGACAGGGACCTTAGAGCCCCAGCATTTT
size: few; D: TRBD2; length: 15; V: TRBV4-1; J: TRBJ2-7; CDR3: CASSRERGIPYEQYF; DNA: TGCGCCAGCAGCCGGGAGCGGGGGATTCCCTACGAGCAGTACTTC
size: NA; D: NA; length: 16; V: TRBV4-1; J: TRBJ1-5; CDR3: CASSQDYPGPGQPQHF; DNA: TGCGCCAGCAGCCAAGATTACCCGGGCCCCGGCCAGCCCCAGCATTTT
size: NA; D: NA; length: 17; V: TRBV18; J: TRBJ1-3; CDR3: CASSPRQAQNSGNTIYF; DNA: TGTGCCAGCTCACCGCGGCAGGCGCAAAACTCTGGAAACACCATATATTTT
size: many; D: NA; length: 13; V: TRBV30; J: TRBJ2-7; CDR3: CAWSVGNSYEQYF; DNA: TGTGCCTGGAGTGTAGGCAACTCCTACGAGCAGTACTTC
size: few; D: NA; length: 17; V: TRBV6-1; J: TRBJ2-3; CDR3: CASTSPGAGSGTDTQYF; DNA: TGTGCCAGCACAAGCCCCGGGGCGGGGTCTGGGACAGATACGCAGTATTTT
size: few; D: NA; length: 13; V: TRBV18; J: TRBJ1-4; CDR3: CASSPSTQGLVFF; DNA: TGTGCCAGCTCACCTTCAACTCAGGGGCTGGTGTTTTTT
size: many; D: TRBD2; length: 16; V: TRBV5-1; J: TRBJ2-3; CDR3: CASSLPGLAGGDTQYF; DNA: TGCGCCAGCAGCCTCCCGGGACTAGCGGGAGGAGATACGCAGTATTTT